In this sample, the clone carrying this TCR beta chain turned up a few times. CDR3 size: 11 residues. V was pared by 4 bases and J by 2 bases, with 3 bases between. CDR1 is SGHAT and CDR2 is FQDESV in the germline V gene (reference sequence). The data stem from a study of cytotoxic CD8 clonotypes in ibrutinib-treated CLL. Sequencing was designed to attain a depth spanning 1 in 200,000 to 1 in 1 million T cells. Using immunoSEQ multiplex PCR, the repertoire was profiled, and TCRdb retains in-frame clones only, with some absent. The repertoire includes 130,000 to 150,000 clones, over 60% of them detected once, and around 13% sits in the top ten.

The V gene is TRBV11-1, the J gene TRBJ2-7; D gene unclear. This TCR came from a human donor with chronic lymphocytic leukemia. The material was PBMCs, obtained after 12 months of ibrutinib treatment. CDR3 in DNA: TGTGCCAGCAGCTCTGCCTACGAGCAGTACTTC. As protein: CASSSAYEQYF. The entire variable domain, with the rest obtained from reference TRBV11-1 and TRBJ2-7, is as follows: EAEVAQSPRYKITEKSQAVAFWCDPISGHATLYWYRQILGQGPELLVQFQDESVVDDSQLPKDRFSAERLKGVDSTLKIQPAELGDSAMYLCASSSAYEQYFGPGTRLTVT.